This T cell receptor beta chain was recorded in a study of blood T cells in healthy people across ages. This clonotype was counted only a few times. Its antigen is unknown. CDR1 and CDR2 from the germline V gene are KGHDR and SFDVKD. The V end was cut by 0 bases, the J end by 6 bases, with 13 bases between. This CDR3 comprises 16 residues. Broader study findings: Observed TCR beta diversity per million T cells went down as age went up. This fall followed a roughly linear course with age.

Primers used in a second PCR of roughly 7 to 12 cycles were a sample-barcoded 5' primer and a J-beta primer mix. TCRdb recomputed calls from the 5' RACE reads with MiXCR, one row per CDR3 protein. The sample lists just under 550,000 distinct CDR3 sequences, about 24% seen once, with just over 8.5% in the top ten. The sample was also reused in another study, on T cells of mothers and their children. Turning to that study: The second PCR's M1S primer added sample barcodes and 2-4 random nucleotides.

The chain combines TRBV24-1 with TRBJ2-2; the D gene is possibly TRBD1 (5 bases). The TCR comes from a boy younger than 18 in good health. Material: blood. Written as DNA, the CDR3 is TGTGCCACCAGTGATTTGAGGAGTCTAGGGGCCGGGGAGCTGTTTTTT. It translates to CATSDLRSLGAGELFF.